This T cell receptor (beta chain) was recovered during a study of naive and memory T cell subsets. Both TRBC1 and TRBC2 were covered by a beta constant-region primer of two equimolar oligonucleotides. Ligated cDNA was amplified by four rounds of PCR with nested alpha and beta constant-region primers and SP2. TCRdb processed the UMI-ligation and nested PCR reads anew with MiXCR; each CDR3 protein has one entry. The data show over 110,000 distinct CDR3 sequences, around 21% seen once. From the second PCR step, alpha and beta chains were amplified apart. Cells stained for CD3, CD4, CD8, CD45RA and CD27 were sorted into four subsets. Per the germline V gene, CDR1 is LGHNA and CDR2 is YNFKEQ. Trimming shortened V by 0 bases and J by 9 bases, and 11 bases separated the two germline ends. This CDR3 has 13 residues. Findings and caveats of the study: Especially in CD8 cells, naive repertoires contained a few larger clonotypes, possibly CD45RA-re-expressing memory cells. Diversity fell and Gini index rose from naive through CM, EM, EMRA.

For this clonotype: The antigen is not known.

The chain carries TRBV4-2 and TRBJ2-5; D might be TRBD2 (5 bases). Sequenced material: naive CD8+ T cells from blood. The source of this sequence is a human donor in good health. CDR3 DNA: TGTGCCAGCAGCCAAGATGTAGCGCCGGCCCAGTACTTC. Translation gives CASSQDVAPAQYF.